The TCR beta chain under discussion was sequenced for a study of blood T cell repertoires in COVID-19. Across the study: PBMCs, B-cell-depleted T cells, or T cells provided the cDNA or gDNA that made up the material.

This CDR3 is 15 amino acids long. Germline V gives CDR1 SGHRS, CDR2 YFSETQ. V was cut by 4 bases and J by 8 bases, with 18 bases left in between. In the original processing: Researchers report that nucleated cell counts were estimated from reference gene primer amplification. TCRdb's table, derived via immunoSEQ multiplex PCR, lists solely in-frame clones and lacks some. V and J calls and clone size are copied from that table; D and trimming were computed from the DNA. The profile shows about 18,000 clones, about four fifths of them singletons. Sequencing used peripheral blood. The genes are TRBV5-1 and TRBJ2-2, with D maybe TRBD1 (6 bases). This clonotype was obtained from a man in his forties or fifties with active or convalescent COVID-19. This CDR3 reads CASSHVVGAQGELFF. DNA of the CDR3: TGCGCCAGCAGCCACGTCGTGGGGGCGCAGGGGGAGCTGTTTTTT.